This record covers a single T cell receptor (beta chain). Its antigen is unidentified. CDR1 SNHLY and CDR2 FYNNEI come from the germline V gene. V lost 8 bases, J lost 4 bases, and 7 bases stayed unmatched. The CDR3 has 13 residues. The data are from a study of cytomegalovirus exposure and HLA in healthy donors. The PCR contained 60 Vbeta and 13 Jbeta primers. Libraries were prepared by immunoSEQ multiplex PCR; TCRdb keeps only in-frame clonotypes and omits some of them. The sample carries some 70,000 clones, roughly 69% recorded once. Study results and caveats: Trimming of TCR beta V- and J-genes showed a link, identified in a later analysis, to a missense DCLRE1C variant.

Material: PBMCs. The rearrangement uses TRBV2 and TRBJ1-2; 7 nucleotides match TRBD1. This clonotype was obtained from a woman aged 50 to 60 in good health and CMV-seronegative. CDR3 coding DNA: TGTGCCAGCTGCCAACAGGGGTCCTATGGCTACACCTTC. Protein product: CASCQQGSYGYTF. Combining the CDR3 with reference TRBV2 and TRBJ1-2 gives the whole variable domain EPEVTQTPSHQVTQMGQEVILRCVPISNHLYFYWYRQILGQKVEFLVSFYNNEISEKSEIFDDQFSVERPDGSNFTLKIRSTKLEDSAMYFCASCQQGSYGYTFGSGTRLTVV.